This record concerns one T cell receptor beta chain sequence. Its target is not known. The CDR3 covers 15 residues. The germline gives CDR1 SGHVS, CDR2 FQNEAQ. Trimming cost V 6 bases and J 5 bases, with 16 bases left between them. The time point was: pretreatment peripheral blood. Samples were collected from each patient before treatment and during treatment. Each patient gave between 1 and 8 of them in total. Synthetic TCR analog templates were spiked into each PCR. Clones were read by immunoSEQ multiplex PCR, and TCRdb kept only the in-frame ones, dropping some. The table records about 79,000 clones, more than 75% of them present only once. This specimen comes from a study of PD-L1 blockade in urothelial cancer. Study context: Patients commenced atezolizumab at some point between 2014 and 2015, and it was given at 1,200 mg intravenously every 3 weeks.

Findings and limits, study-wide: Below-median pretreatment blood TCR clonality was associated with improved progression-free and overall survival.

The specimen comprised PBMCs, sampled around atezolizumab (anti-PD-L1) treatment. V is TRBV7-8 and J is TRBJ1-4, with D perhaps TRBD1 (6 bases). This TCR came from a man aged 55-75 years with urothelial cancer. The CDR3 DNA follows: TGTGCCAGCAGGGCCGGGACAATACCGAATGAAAAACTGTTTTTT. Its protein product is CASRAGTIPNEKLFF.